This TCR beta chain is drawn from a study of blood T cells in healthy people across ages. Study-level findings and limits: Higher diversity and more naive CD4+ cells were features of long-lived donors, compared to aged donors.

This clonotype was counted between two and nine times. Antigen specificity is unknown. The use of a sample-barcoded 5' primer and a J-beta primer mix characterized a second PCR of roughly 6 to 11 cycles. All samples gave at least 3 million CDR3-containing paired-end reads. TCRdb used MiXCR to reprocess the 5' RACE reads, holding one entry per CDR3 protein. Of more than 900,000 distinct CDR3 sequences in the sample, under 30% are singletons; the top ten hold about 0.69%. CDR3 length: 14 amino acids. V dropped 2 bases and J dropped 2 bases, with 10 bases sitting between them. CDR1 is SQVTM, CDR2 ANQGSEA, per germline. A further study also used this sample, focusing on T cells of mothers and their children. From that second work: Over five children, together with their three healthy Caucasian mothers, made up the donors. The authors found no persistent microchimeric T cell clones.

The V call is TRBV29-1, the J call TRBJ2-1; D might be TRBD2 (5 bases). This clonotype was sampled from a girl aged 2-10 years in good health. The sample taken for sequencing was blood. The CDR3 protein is CSVERGKTYNEQFF. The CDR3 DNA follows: TGCAGCGTTGAACGAGGGAAAACCTACAATGAGCAGTTCTTC.